The rows below give T cell receptor beta chains drawn from one sample of a study of cytotoxic CD8 clonotypes in ibrutinib-treated CLL. Libraries were prepared by immunoSEQ multiplex PCR; TCRdb keeps only in-frame clonotypes and omits some of them. The sample carries about 130,000 clones, about 85% recorded once. The material sequenced was PBMCs, taken after 24 months of ibrutinib treatment. These receptors all stem from a human donor with chronic lymphocytic leukemia. Both conserved end residues are part of each CDR3.

v_gene	len	CDR3aa
TRBV14	13	CASSAQIGETQYF
TRBV12-5	14	CASGYRDEADTQYF
TRBV18	19	CASSPRSLAGVTSYNEQFF
TRBV11-1	15	CASTLTGSSYNEQFF
TRBV9	16	CASSVGPLVAGTEAFF
TRBV11-3	16	CASSRSMGNGANVLTF
TRBV25-1	11	CASSAPGAQYF
TRBV19	15	CASSIGLHSLQPQHF
TRBV5-1	15	CASSIGGGEEETQYF
TRBV7-2	14	CASSFGLAPDTQYF
TRBV4-3	16	CASSPELGPPWTEAFF
TRBV5-5	15	CASRPDSISNQPQHF
TRBV15	16	CATSRDRGPSSYEQYF